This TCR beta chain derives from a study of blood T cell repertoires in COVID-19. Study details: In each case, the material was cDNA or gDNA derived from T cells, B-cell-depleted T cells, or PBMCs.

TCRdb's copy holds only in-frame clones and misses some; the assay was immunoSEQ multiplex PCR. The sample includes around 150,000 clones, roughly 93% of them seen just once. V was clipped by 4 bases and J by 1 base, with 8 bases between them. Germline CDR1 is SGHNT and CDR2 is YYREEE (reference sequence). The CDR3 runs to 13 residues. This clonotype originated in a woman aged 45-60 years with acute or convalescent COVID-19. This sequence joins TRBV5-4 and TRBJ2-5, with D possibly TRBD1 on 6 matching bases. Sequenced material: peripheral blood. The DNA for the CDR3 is TGTGCCAGCAGCCCACAGGGCCAAGAGACCCAGTACTTC. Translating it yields CASSPQGQETQYF.